This section outlines one T cell receptor (beta chain) sequence together with its context. Sequenced by immunoSEQ multiplex PCR; TCRdb stores in-frame clones only, minus some. Of fewer than 80,000 clones in the sample, around nine tenths are singletons; the top ten hold under 0.35%. The CDR3 extends over 15 amino acids. The V gene's germline CDR1 is SGHAT and CDR2 FQNNGV. Trimming cost V 3 bases and J 6 bases; bases outside gene matches: 11. This sample is drawn from a study of T cell changes during pregnancy in multiple sclerosis. This chain links TRBV11-2 with TRBJ2-7; 7 bases line up with TRBD2. Material: CD4+ T cells from peripheral blood mononuclear cells, obtained in the third trimester of pregnancy. This TCR was recovered from a female donor in good health, enrolled as a control in a pregnancy study. CDR3 in amino acids: CASSFPGGMGGEQYF. The DNA for the CDR3 is TGTGCCAGCAGCTTCCCGGGGGGTATGGGGGGCGAGCAGTACTTC.